The 2 T cell receptor beta chains below were found in one sample sequenced in a study of T cells in Graves' hyperthyroidism and ophthalmopathy. Amplified TCR beta CDR3 regions derived from RNA transcripts. An initial round of RT-PCR targeting the TCR CDR3 relied on the HTBI primer set. TCRdb analysed the multiplex PCR reads with MiXCR anew, one entry per CDR3 protein. The table has some 300,000 distinct CDR3 sequences, 13% seen once. Sequencing used blood. The receptors here all came from a woman aged 25 to 39 with Graves' hyperthyroidism that later progressed to Graves' ophthalmopathy.

Concerning this clonotype itself: This may arise from a read error, as a much more abundant clone is one base away. The CDR3 region is CAWNFPGKGLTGETQYF. DNA for the CDR3: TGTGCCTGGAACTTCCCAGGGAAGGGTTTGACCGGGGAGACCCAGTACTTC. This chain connects TRBV30 to TRBJ2-5; tentative D call: TRBD1 (5 bases). The CDR3 loop spans 17 amino acids. The V gene's germline CDR1 is GTSNPN and CDR2 SVGIG (reference sequence). Trimming pared 4 bases from V and 5 bases from J, leaving 26 bases between.

V usage is TRBV3-1 and J usage is TRBJ1-5; no reliable D call. Germline V gene lookup returns CDR1 LGHDT and CDR2 YNNKEL (reference sequence). The CDR3 loop spans 14 amino acids. The V and J ends lost 0 bases and 7 bases respectively, with 10 bases between them. DNA for the CDR3: TGTGCCAGCAGCCAAGAGCGGGCCCGCCAGCCCCAGCATTTT. This codes for CASSQERARQPQHF. The full variable domain, rest sourced from reference TRBV3-1 and TRBJ1-5, is DTAVSQTPKYLVTQMGNDKSIKCEQNLGHDTMYWYKQDSKKFLKIMFSYNNKELIINETVPNRFSPKSPDKAHLNLHINSLELGDSAVYFCASSQERARQPQHFGDGTRLSIL.